The 22 T cell receptor beta chains below all came from one sample that was sequenced in a study of cytomegalovirus exposure and HLA in healthy donors. The PCR contained 60 Vbeta and 13 Jbeta primers. Some clones are missing from TCRdb's copy, which holds only in-frame ones; the method was immunoSEQ multiplex PCR. The sample yields around 64,000 clones, roughly nine tenths seen once. The specimen was PBMCs. These receptors originate from a woman aged 25 to 45 in good health and CMV-seropositive.

This sequence joins TRBV7-9 and TRBJ2-5; 13 bases match TRBD2. J gave up 3 bases and V 4 bases, and 2 bases lay outside the gene matches. This CDR3 region has 15 residues. The germline V gene encodes CDR1 SEHNR and CDR2 FQNEAQ (reference sequence). CDR3 sequence: CASSSGTSGKETQYF. The CDR3 nucleotides are TGTGCCAGCAGCTCGGGGACTAGCGGGAAAGAGACCCAGTACTTC. Supplemented by reference TRBV7-9 and TRBJ2-5, the full variable domain reads DTGVSQNPRHKITKRGQNVTFRCDPISEHNRLYWYRQTLGQGPEFLTYFQNEAQLEKSRLLSDRFSAERPKGSFSTLEIQRTEQGDSAMYLCASSSGTSGKETQYFGPGTRLLVL.

The V and J genes are TRBV18 and TRBJ1-2; a possible D gene is TRBD1 (6 bases). The CDR3 length is 14 residues. The V gene lost 2 bases and the J gene lost 6 bases, with 13 bases spanning the gap. From germline, CDR1 is KGHSH and CDR2 LQKENI. CDR3: CASSPETRGDGYTF. CDR3 sequence (DNA): TGTGCCAGCTCACCAGAGACCAGGGGTGATGGCTACACCTTC.

V gene TRBV11-3 combines with J gene TRBJ2-2; possible D gene TRBD1, 5 bases. Deletions cut 5 bases from V and 8 bases from J, with 15 bases between. There are 14 residues in the CDR3. Germline lookup yields CDR1 SGHNT and CDR2 YENEEA. CDR3 sequence: CASSHRGGAGELFF. The CDR3, as DNA: TGTGCCAGCAGCCATAGGGGCGGCGCGGGGGAGCTGTTTTTT.

The chain carries TRBV4-1 and TRBJ2-5; the match to TRBD1 covers 8 bases. The J call may not be correct, given that the DNA end is closer to TRBJ2-7. This CDR3 contains 14 residues. The germline V gene has CDR1 MGHRA and CDR2 YSYEKL. The DNA of the CDR3 is TGCGCCAGCAGCCTCGAGGGACAGGTATACGAGCAGTACTTC. Translating gives CASSLEGQVYEQYF.

CDR3 sequence: CASSFTAGGPDEQYF. In nucleotides, the CDR3 is TGTGCCAGCAGCTTTACGGCGGGAGGGCCCGACGAGCAGTACTTC. The chain combines TRBV11-2 with TRBJ2-7, with 9 bases identical to TRBD2. V was clipped by 3 bases and J by 5 bases; unmatched bases: 8. The CDR3 runs 15 residues. Germline CDR1 SGHAT, CDR2 FQNNGV.

The chain combines TRBV19 with TRBJ1-5; a weak D match, TRBD1 (5 bases). The V and J ends lost 6 bases and 3 bases respectively, with 12 bases between them. This CDR3 region has 14 residues. Germline CDR1 and CDR2: LNHDA and SQIVND (reference sequence). CDR3 region: CASSSGVVNQPQHF. The CDR3 bases are TGTGCCAGTAGCTCGGGGGTTGTCAATCAGCCCCAGCATTTT.

This clone was counted once. The chain uses TRBV7-8 and TRBJ1-4; no firm D call. Germline lookup yields CDR1 SGHVS and CDR2 FQNEAQ. The CDR3 is 15 residues long. V was cut by 4 bases and J by 7 bases, with 16 bases left in between. The CDR3 reads CASSSTLARGEKLFF. CDR3 bases: TGTGCCAGCAGCTCGACTTTGGCGCGGGGTGAAAAACTGTTTTTT.

This chain uses TRBV11-2 with TRBJ1-4, with 11 bases lining up with TRBD1. Germline CDR1 SGHAT, CDR2 FQNNGV. The V and J ends lost 3 bases and 13 bases, in that order; junction bases with no gene match: 4. CDR3 size: 13 residues. CDR3: CASSFPDRGRLFF. Here the CDR3 DNA reads TGTGCCAGCAGCTTCCCGGACAGGGGGCGACTGTTTTTT.

This rearrangement joins TRBV7-6 to TRBJ2-2; TRBD2 is a possible D gene (6 bases). The CDR3 has 15 residues. V was shortened by 4 bases and J by 7 bases, with 16 bases between the two germline ends. Per germline, CDR1 SGHVS and CDR2 FNYEAQ. The CDR3 nucleotides are TGTGCCAGCAGCTCCCTTAGCGGCTCCTACGGGGAGCTGTTTTTT. The encoded protein is CASSSLSGSYGELFF.

This chain's CDR3 is CASRRTGRDTEAFF. In DNA, the CDR3 is TGTGCCAGCAGAAGGACAGGGCGGGACACTGAAGCTTTCTTT. The chain has TRBV2 and TRBJ1-1; 8 bases agree with TRBD1. The CDR3 extends over 14 amino acids. The V segment lost 6 bases and the J segment 3 bases; nucleotides outside the gene matches: 6. Germline V lookup: CDR1 SNHLY, CDR2 FYNNEI.

V is TRBV6-6 and J is TRBJ1-1; the D gene is possibly TRBD1 (6 bases). V was pared by 2 bases and J by 0 bases, with 13 bases between. Germline lookup yields CDR1 MNHNY and CDR2 SVGAGI (reference sequence). This CDR3 comprises 16 residues. CDR3 protein: CASSYRLQGMNTEAFF. The DNA of the CDR3 is TGTGCCAGCAGTTACCGTCTTCAGGGGATGAACACTGAAGCTTTCTTT.

The chain couples TRBV4-1 to TRBJ1-2; 10 positions agree with TRBD1. J lost 6 bases, V lost 6 bases, and 7 bases had no gene match. Germline CDR1 reads MGHRA; CDR2 reads YSYEKL. CDR3 length: 14 amino acids. This CDR3 is CASSRTGGMDGYTF. The CDR3 region has the DNA TGCGCCAGCAGTAGGACAGGGGGGATGGATGGCTACACCTTC.

The chain combines TRBV28 with TRBJ2-5, with TRBD2 matching 12 bases. V trimming: 3 bases; J trimming: 5 bases; junction bases outside the gene matches: 13. Germline CDR1 is MDHEN and CDR2 is SYDVKM. The length of the CDR3 is 18 residues. The CDR3 reads CASSFGASGRAVRETQYF. CDR3 bases: TGTGCCAGCAGTTTTGGGGCTAGCGGGAGGGCGGTACGGGAGACCCAGTACTTC.

V is TRBV6-5 and J is TRBJ1-1; TRBD1 is a possible D gene (6 bases). The germline V gene encodes CDR1 MNHEY and CDR2 SVGAGI. With 4 bases removed from V and 3 bases from J, the gap between germline ends came to 12 bases. The CDR3 runs 14 residues. The DNA of the CDR3 is TGTGCCAGCAGTTCAGGGGCAGGGTACACTGAAGCTTTCTTT. Protein: CASSSGAGYTEAFF.

The chain links TRBV7-6 to TRBJ1-5, with 7 nucleotides matching TRBD1. Germline CDR1 is SGHVS and CDR2 is FNYEAQ. V gave up 4 bases and J gave up 2 bases; unmatched junction bases: 20. The CDR3 is 20 residues long. CDR3 amino acids: CASSSGRYLGDRGGNQPQHF. The CDR3 DNA sequence: TGTGCCAGCAGCTCCGGACGGTACCTTGGGGACAGAGGGGGCAATCAGCCCCAGCATTTT.

This rearrangement joins TRBV7-9 to TRBJ2-5; a weak D match, TRBD2 (6 bases). Near its end, the DNA agrees better with TRBJ2-7, so the J call may be wrong. Germline V lookup: CDR1 SEHNR, CDR2 FQNEAQ (reference sequence). This CDR3 contains 17 residues. Written as DNA, the CDR3 is TGTGCCAGCAGCTTCACCCAAAGGAGGGTAGCCTCCTACGAGCAGTACTTC. Translating gives CASSFTQRRVASYEQYF.

V usage is TRBV5-1 and J usage is TRBJ1-1; tentatively, D is TRBD1 (6 bases). The CDR3 totals 15 residues. The germline CDR1 and CDR2 sequences are SGHRS and YFSETQ. Trimming took off 2 bases at V and 9 bases at J, with 20 bases between the two ends. In nucleotides, the CDR3 is TGCGCCAGCAGCTTCCTAGGGGGAAATACGGAAAAAGCTTTCTTT. Amino acid sequence: CASSFLGGNTEKAFF.

The V call is TRBV19, the J call TRBJ2-7; TRBD1 aligns across 11 bases. Germline V lookup: CDR1 LNHDA, CDR2 SQIVND (reference sequence). The V segment lost 5 bases and the J segment 2 bases; nucleotides outside the gene matches: 2. The length of the CDR3 is 14 residues. The CDR3: CASSPGQGAYEQYF. CDR3 sequence (DNA): TGTGCCAGTAGTCCGGGACAGGGGGCCTACGAGCAGTACTTC.

The chain links TRBV5-4 to TRBJ2-1; 14 bases match TRBD2. Germline CDR1 SGHNT, CDR2 YYREEE (reference sequence). The V and J ends lost 4 bases and 10 bases, in that order; junction bases with no gene match: 7. The CDR3 totals 15 residues. In DNA, the CDR3 is TGTGCCAGCAGCCCTGGGACTAGCGGGAGTGAGGAGCAGTTCTTC. Protein: CASSPGTSGSEEQFF.

The chain carries TRBV7-8 and TRBJ2-3; possible D gene TRBD2, 5 bases. The germline gives CDR1 SGHVS, CDR2 FQNEAQ. The CDR3 is 17 amino acids. The V gene lost 2 bases and the J gene lost 2 bases, with 17 bases spanning the gap. CDR3 in DNA: TGTGCCAGCAGCTTACGAGGTCCAACGGGATCCACAGATACGCAGTATTTT. Amino acid sequence: CASSLRGPTGSTDTQYF. Full variable domain (remainder filled in from reference TRBV7-8 and TRBJ2-3): GAGVSQSPRYKVAKRGQDVALRCDPISGHVSLFWYQQALGQGPEFLTYFQNEAQLDKSGLPSDRFFAERPEGSVSTLKIQRTQQEDSAVYLCASSLRGPTGSTDTQYFGPGTRLTVL.

A few counts support this clone. The CDR3 nucleotides are TGCGCCAGCAGCTTGGAGGGTCTAGCGGGAGGCACAGATACGCAGTATTTT. Its translation is CASSLEGLAGGTDTQYF. The gene calls are TRBV5-1 and TRBJ2-3; 10 positions agree with TRBD2. The CDR3 spans 17 residues. The junction had 5 bases not matched to a gene; V was cut back by 0 bases and J by 1 base. Germline V gives CDR1 SGHRS, CDR2 YFSETQ.

The chain employs TRBV28 and TRBJ2-7; D unresolved. V lost 6 bases and J lost 6, with 12 bases in between. The CDR3 length is 12 residues. Looked up from germline, CDR1 is MDHEN and CDR2 is SYDVKM. The chain's CDR3 is CASSVQTSEQYF. CDR3 DNA sequence: TGTGCCAGCAGCGTTCAGACTTCCGAGCAGTACTTC.